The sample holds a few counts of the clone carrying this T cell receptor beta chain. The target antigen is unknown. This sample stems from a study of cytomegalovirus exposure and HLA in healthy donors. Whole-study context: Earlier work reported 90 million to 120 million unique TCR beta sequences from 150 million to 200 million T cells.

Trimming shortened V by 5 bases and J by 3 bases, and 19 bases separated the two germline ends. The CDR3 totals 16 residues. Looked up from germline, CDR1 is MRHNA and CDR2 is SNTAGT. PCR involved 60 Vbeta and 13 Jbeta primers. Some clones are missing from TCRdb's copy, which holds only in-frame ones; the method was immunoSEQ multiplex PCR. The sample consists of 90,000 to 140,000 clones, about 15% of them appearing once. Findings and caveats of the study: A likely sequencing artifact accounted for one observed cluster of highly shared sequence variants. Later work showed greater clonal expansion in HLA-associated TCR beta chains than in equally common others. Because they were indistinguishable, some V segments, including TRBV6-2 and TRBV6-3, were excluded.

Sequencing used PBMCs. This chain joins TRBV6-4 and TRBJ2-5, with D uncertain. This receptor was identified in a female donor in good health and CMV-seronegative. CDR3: CASSTTKEPQKETQYF. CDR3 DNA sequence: TGTGCCAGCAGTACCACAAAAGAACCCCAAAAAGAGACCCAGTACTTC.